This T cell receptor beta chain emerged from a study of blood T cell repertoires in COVID-19. Per the original data handling: Reference gene primers were amplified, and this amplification served to estimate nucleated cell counts. Profiled with immunoSEQ multiplex PCR; TCRdb holds only in-frame clones, not every one. V and J calls and clone size are given by that table; D and trimming were obtained from the DNA. The data contain about 150,000 clones, under 95% of them singletons. The junction had 8 bases not matched to a gene; V was cut back by 3 bases and J by 1 base. The V gene's germline CDR1 is ENHRY and CDR2 SYGVKD. This CDR3 has 18 amino acids.

The TCR originated in a man aged 45-65 years with acute or convalescent COVID-19. Sequenced: peripheral blood. The chain employs TRBV10-3 and TRBJ2-6; 8 bases are shared with TRBD2. This CDR3 reads CAISEQRTGGSGANVLTF. The CDR3 DNA follows: TGTGCCATCAGTGAACAGCGTACGGGGGGGTCTGGGGCCAACGTCCTGACTTTC.